Presented here are 9 T cell receptor beta chains from one specimen sequenced in a study of blood T cell repertoires in COVID-19. Profiling relied on immunoSEQ multiplex PCR, and the TCRdb table lists in-frame clones only, not all of them. The table shows 200,000 to 250,000 clones, with almost 85% occurring only once. The sample was PBMCs or T cells enriched from blood (not recorded which). All receptors derive from a man aged 40-49 years who had recovered from COVID-19.

This chain connects TRBV6-2 or TRBV6-3 to TRBJ2-5; 11 bases line up with TRBD2. V lost 4 bases to trimming and J lost 5 bases; unmatched junction nucleotides: 9. The CDR3 consists of 16 residues. Germline V gives CDR1 MNHEY, CDR2 SVGEGT. The CDR3 DNA reads as TGTGCCAGCAGTTTTCATAGCGGGGGGGCCGTTGAGACCCAGTACTTC. Protein product: CASSFHSGGAVETQYF.

The rearrangement links TRBV20-1 to TRBJ1-2, with D uncertain. Trimming left V 3 bases short and J 3 bases short, with 8 bases between. CDR3 size: 12 residues. Germline CDR1 is DFQATT and CDR2 is SNEGSKA (reference sequence). The CDR3 sequence: CSASQTDYGYTF. CDR3 coding DNA: TGCAGTGCTAGTCAGACTGACTATGGCTACACCTTC.

The rearrangement links TRBV2 to TRBJ2-5; D gene unclear. CDR3 length: 12 amino acids. Germline CDR1 SNHLY, CDR2 FYNNEI. V lost 3 bases, J lost 9 bases, and 11 bases lay in between. The CDR3 nucleotides are TGTGCCAGCAGTGAGTTCGGGTCATCCCAGTACTTC. It codes for CASSEFGSSQYF.

This clone was seen a few times. The gene calls are TRBV3-1 (or the pseudogene TRBV3-2) and TRBJ2-7; maybe TRBD1 (6 bases). Per the germline V gene, CDR1 is LGHDT and CDR2 is YNNKEL (reference sequence). V shed 1 base and J shed 5 bases, with 12 bases lying between them. The CDR3 runs to 14 residues. The CDR3 DNA is TGTGCCAGCAGCCAAGTCGGCAGGGGTAACGAGCAGTACTTC. Translated, it gives CASSQVGRGNEQYF.

The chain carries TRBV2 and TRBJ1-1; 9 bases are shared with TRBD1. After removal of 7 bases from V and 6 bases from J, the junction contained 6 bases not matched to a gene. The V gene's germline CDR1 is SNHLY and CDR2 FYNNEI. This CDR3 spans 13 amino acids. The DNA for the CDR3 is TGTGCCAGCACCACAGGGGGCTCTTCTGAAGCTTTCTTT. Translation gives CASTTGGSSEAFF.

V gene TRBV18 combines with J gene TRBJ2-7; D not resolved. The CDR3 length is 16 residues. Germline assignment: CDR1 KGHSH and CDR2 LQKENI. The V end lost 3 bases, the J end lost 2 bases, and 17 bases lay between the germline ends. The CDR3 is CASSPEAVLGTYEQYF. CDR3 nucleotide sequence: TGTGCCAGCTCACCCGAGGCGGTGCTAGGAACCTACGAGCAGTACTTC.

The sample holds a few counts of this clone. This chain uses TRBV29-1 with TRBJ1-3; D not certain. The CDR3 has 13 amino acids. Deletions cut 6 bases from V and 0 bases from J, with 9 bases between. CDR1 is SQVTM, CDR2 ANQGSEA, per germline. The chain's CDR3 is CSVPTASGNTIYF. The CDR3 DNA is TGCAGCGTCCCGACTGCCTCTGGAAACACCATATATTTT.

This clone was counted ten times or more. This chain connects TRBV27 to TRBJ1-5; D not resolved. Trimming left V 3 bases short and J 0 bases short, with 9 bases between. CDR1 MNHEY and CDR2 SMNVEV come from the germline V gene (reference sequence). The length of the CDR3 is 15 residues. CDR3 coding DNA: TGTGCCAGCAGTTTCAACGGAGATAGCAATCAGCCCCAGCATTTT. Its translation is CASSFNGDSNQPQHF.

This clone was seen just once. The J gene is TRBJ2-4, the V gene TRBV5-1, with TRBD1 matching 12 bases. Germline CDR1 SGHRS, CDR2 YFSETQ. Losses at the gene ends were 3 bases for V and 4 bases for J; bases not matched to a gene: 8. The CDR3 is 17 residues long. CDR3 amino acids: CASSYRDRGRGKNIQYF. Written as DNA, the CDR3 is TGCGCCAGCAGCTACCGGGACAGGGGGCGCGGAAAAAACATTCAGTACTTC.